What follows is one TCR beta chain and its context. Germline V gene sequence: CDR1 LNHDA, CDR2 SQIVND (reference sequence). Trimming removed 5 bases at V and 8 bases at J, with 13 bases between. This CDR3 comprises 13 residues. These data come from a study of blood T cell repertoires in COVID-19. Using immunoSEQ multiplex PCR, the repertoire was profiled, and TCRdb retains in-frame clones only, with some absent. Here the sample spans approximately 170,000 clones, around 87% being singletons. The sample consisted of peripheral blood. This receptor was obtained from a woman aged 80 or over with COVID-19, enrolled during active disease. The V and J genes are TRBV19 and TRBJ2-1, with a possible D match to TRBD1 (5 bases). The chain's CDR3 is CASSPGFVDEQFF. CDR3 nucleotides: TGTGCCAGTAGTCCAGGGTTTGTGGATGAGCAGTTCTTC.